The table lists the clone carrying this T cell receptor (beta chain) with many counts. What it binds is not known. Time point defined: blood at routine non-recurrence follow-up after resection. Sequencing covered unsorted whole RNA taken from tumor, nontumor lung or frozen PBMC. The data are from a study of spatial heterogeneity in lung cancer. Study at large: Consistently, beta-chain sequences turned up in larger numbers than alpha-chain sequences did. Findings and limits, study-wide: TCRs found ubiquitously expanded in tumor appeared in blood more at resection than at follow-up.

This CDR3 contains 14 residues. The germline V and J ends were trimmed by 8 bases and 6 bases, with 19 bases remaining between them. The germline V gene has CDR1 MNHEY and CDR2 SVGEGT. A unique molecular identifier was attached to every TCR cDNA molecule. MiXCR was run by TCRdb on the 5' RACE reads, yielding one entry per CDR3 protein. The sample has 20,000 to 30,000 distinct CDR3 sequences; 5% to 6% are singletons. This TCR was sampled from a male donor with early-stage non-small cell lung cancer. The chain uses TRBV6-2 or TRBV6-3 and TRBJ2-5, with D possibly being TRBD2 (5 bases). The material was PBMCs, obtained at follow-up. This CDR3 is CASGTGPEAKTQYF. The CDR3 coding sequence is TGTGCCAGCGGAACCGGGCCGGAGGCCAAGACCCAGTACTTC.